This T cell receptor (beta chain) was identified in a study of memory CD4+ T cells and cytomegalovirus serostatus. Study outcomes and limitations: Suggested: most of the CMV-linked TCR signature lies in CD4+ memory cells.

Trimming cost V 7 bases and J 7 bases, with 19 bases left between them. CDR1 is SQVTM and CDR2 is ANQGSEA in the germline V gene. The CDR3 is 13 residues long. Comment on this clone: Its target is not known.

The sort gate was single viable CD3+CD4+CD8-CD45RO+ cells for memory CD4+ T cells. TCRdb's table, derived via immunoSEQ multiplex PCR, lists solely in-frame clones and lacks some. The table records about 82,000 clones, 80% of them present only once. Sample: memory CD4+ T cells from blood. This TCR came from an adult in good health and CMV-seronegative. This rearrangement joins TRBV29-1 to TRBJ2-5; either TRBD1 or TRBD2 may supply D (5 bases each). CDR3 protein: CSEARLERGTQYF. In nucleotides, the CDR3 is TGCAGCGAAGCGAGACTGGAGAGGGGGACCCAGTACTTC.